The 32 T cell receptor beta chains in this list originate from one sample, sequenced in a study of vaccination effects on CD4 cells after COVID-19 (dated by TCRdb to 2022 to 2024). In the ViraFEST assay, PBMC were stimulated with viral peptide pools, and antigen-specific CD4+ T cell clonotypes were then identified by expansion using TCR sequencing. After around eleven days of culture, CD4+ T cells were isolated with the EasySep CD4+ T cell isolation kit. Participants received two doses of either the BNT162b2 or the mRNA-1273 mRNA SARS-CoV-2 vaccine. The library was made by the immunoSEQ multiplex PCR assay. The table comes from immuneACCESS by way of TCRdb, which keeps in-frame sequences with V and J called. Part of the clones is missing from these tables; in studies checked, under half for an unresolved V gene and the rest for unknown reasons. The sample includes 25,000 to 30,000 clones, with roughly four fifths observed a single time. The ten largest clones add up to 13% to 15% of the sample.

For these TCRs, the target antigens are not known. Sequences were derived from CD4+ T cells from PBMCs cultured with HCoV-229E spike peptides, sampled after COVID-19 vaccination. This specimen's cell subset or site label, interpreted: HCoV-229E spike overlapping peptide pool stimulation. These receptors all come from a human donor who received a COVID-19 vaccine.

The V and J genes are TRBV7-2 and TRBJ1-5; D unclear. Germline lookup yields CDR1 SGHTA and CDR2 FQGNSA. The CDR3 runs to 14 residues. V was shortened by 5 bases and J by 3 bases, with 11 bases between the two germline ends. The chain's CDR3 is CASSRRTSNQPQHF. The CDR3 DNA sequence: TGTGCCAGCAGCCGCCGGACGTCCAATCAGCCCCAGCATTTT.

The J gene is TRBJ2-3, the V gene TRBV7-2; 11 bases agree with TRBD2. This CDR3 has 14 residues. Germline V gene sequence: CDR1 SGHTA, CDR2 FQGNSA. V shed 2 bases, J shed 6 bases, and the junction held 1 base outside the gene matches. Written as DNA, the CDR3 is TGTGCCAGCAGCTTATGGACTAGCGGGGATACGCAGTATTTT. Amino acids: CASSLWTSGDTQYF.

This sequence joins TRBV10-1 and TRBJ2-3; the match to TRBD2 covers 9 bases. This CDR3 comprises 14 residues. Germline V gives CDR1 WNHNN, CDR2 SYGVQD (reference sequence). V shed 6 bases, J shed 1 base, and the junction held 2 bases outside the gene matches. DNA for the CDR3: TGCGCCAGCAGCGCTAGCGGGGGCACAGATACGCAGTATTTT. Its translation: CASSASGGTDTQYF.

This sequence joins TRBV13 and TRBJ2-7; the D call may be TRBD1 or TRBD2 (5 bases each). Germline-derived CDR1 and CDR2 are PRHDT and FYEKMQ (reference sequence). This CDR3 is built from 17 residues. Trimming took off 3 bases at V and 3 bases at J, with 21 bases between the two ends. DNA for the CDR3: TGTGCCAGCAGCTTGTCCCTCCCTGGGACGGGATACTACGAGCAGTACTTC. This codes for CASSLSLPGTGYYEQYF.

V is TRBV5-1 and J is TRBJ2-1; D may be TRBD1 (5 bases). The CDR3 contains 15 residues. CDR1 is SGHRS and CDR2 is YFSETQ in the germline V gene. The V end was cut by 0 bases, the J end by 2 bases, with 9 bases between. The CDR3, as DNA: TGCGCCAGCAGCTTGGGCCAGGGTCCCTACAATGAGCAGTTCTTC. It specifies CASSLGQGPYNEQFF.

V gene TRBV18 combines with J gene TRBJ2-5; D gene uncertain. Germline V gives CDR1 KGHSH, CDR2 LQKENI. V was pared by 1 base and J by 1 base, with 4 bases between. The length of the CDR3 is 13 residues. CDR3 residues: CASSPQAQETQYF. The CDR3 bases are TGTGCCAGCTCACCACAAGCCCAAGAGACCCAGTACTTC.

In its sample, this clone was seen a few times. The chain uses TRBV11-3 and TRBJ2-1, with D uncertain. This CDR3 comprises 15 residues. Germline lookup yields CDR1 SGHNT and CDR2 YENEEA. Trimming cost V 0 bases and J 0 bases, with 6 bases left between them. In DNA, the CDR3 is TGTGCCAGCAGCTTAGAAGCAAGCTCCTACAATGAGCAGTTCTTC. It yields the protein CASSLEASSYNEQFF.

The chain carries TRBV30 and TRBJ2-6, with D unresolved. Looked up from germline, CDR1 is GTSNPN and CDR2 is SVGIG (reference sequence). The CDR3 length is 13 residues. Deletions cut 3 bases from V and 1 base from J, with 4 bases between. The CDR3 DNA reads TGTGCCTGGAGGGGGTCTGGGGCCAACGTCCTGACTTTC. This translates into CAWRGSGANVLTF. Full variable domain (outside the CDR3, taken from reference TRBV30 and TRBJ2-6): SQTIHQWPATLVQPVGSPLSLECTVEGTSNPNLYWYRQAAGRGLQLLFYSVGIGQISSEVPQNLSASRPQDRQFILSSKKLLLSDSGFYLCAWRGSGANVLTFGAGSRLTVL.

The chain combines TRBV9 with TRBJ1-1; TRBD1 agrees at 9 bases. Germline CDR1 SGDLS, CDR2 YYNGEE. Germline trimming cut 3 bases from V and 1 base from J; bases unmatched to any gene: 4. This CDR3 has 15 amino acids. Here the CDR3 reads CASSGRTGANTEAFF. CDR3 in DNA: TGTGCCAGCAGCGGGAGGACAGGGGCGAACACTGAAGCTTTCTTT.

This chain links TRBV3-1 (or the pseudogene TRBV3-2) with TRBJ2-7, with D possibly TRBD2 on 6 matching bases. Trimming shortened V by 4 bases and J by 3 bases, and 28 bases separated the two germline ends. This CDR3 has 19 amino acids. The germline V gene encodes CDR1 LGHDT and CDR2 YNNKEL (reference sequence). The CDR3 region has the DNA TGTGCCAGCAGCCGAAGGAGCGGCACATGGCGGGGTACTAACTACGAGCAGTACTTC. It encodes CASSRRSGTWRGTNYEQYF.

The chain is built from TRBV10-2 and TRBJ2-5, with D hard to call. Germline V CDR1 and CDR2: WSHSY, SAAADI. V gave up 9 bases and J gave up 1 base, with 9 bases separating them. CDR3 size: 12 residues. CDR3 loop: CASRVGQETQYF. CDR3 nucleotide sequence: TGCGCCAGTCGGGTCGGCCAAGAGACCCAGTACTTC.

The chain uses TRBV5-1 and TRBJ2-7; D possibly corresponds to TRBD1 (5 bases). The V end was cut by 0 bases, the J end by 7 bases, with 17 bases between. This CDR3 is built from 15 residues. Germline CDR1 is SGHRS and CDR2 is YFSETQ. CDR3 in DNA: TGCGCCAGCAGCTTGGCCACCGGACAAACAAGAGAGCAGTACTTC. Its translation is CASSLATGQTREQYF.

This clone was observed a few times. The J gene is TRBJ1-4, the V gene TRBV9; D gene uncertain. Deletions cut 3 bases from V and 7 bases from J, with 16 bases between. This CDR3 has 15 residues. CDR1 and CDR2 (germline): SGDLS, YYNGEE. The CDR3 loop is CASSAGYSEVEKLFF. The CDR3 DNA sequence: TGTGCCAGCAGCGCTGGGTACTCCGAAGTTGAAAAACTGTTTTTT.

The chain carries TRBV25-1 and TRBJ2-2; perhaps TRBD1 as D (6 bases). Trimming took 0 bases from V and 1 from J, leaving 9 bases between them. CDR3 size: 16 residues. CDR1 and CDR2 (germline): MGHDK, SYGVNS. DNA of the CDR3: TGTGCCAGCAGTGAATATATCAGGGGGAACACCGGGGAGCTGTTTTTT. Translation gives CASSEYIRGNTGELFF.

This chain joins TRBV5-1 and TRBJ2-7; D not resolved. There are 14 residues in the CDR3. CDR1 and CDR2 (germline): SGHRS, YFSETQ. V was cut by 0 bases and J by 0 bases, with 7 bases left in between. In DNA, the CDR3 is TGCGCCAGCAGCTTGGAGGGCGACTCCTACGAGCAGTACTTC. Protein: CASSLEGDSYEQYF.

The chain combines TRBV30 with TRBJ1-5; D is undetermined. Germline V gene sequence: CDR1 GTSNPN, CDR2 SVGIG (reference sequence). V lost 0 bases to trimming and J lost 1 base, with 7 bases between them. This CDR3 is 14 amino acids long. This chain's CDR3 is CAWSVMDSNQPQHF. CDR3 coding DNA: TGTGCCTGGAGTGTAATGGACAGCAATCAGCCCCAGCATTTT.

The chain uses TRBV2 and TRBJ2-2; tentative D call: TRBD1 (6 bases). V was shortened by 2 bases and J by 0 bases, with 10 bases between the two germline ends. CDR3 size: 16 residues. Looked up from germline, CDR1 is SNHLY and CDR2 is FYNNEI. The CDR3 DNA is TGTGCCAGCAGTGAATCTGGACAGCCGAACACCGGGGAGCTGTTTTTT. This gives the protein CASSESGQPNTGELFF.

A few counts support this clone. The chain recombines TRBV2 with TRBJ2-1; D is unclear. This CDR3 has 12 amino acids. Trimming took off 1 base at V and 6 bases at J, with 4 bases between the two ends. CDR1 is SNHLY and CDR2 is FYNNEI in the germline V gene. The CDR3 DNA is TGTGCCAGCAGTGAAGACTCCAATGAGCAGTTCTTC. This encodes CASSEDSNEQFF.

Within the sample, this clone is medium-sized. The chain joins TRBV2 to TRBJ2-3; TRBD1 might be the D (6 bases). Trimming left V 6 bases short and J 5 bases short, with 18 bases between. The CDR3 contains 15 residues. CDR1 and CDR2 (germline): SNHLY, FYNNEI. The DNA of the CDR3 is TGTGCCAGCAGCAATCAGGGGCGGTCTGGAGATACGCAGTATTTT. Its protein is CASSNQGRSGDTQYF.

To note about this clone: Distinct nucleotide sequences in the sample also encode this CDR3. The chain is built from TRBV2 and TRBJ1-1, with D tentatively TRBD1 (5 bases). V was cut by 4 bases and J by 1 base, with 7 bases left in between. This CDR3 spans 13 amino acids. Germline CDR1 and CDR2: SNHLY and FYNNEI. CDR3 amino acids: CASSGQGNTEAFF. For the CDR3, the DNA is TGTGCCAGCAGTGGGCAGGGGAACACTGAAGCTTTCTTT.

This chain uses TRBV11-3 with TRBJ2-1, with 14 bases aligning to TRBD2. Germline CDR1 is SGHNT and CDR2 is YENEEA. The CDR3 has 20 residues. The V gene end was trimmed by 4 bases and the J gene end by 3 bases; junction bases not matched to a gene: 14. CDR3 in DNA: TGTGCCAGCAGCTCTCGGTGGGCAGGGACTAGCGGGAGAGGCTACAATGAGCAGTTCTTC. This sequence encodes CASSSRWAGTSGRGYNEQFF. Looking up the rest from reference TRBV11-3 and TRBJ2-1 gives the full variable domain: EAGVVQSPRYKIIEKKQPVAFWCNPISGHNTLYWYLQNLGQGPELLIRYENEEAVDDSQLPKDRFSAERLKGVDSTLKIQPAELGDSAVYLCASSSRWAGTSGRGYNEQFFGPGTRLTVL.

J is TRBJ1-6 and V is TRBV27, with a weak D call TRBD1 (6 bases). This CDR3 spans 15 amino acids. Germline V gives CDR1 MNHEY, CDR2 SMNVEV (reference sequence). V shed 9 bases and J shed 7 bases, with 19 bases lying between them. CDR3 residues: CASPLCAGENSPLHF. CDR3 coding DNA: TGTGCCAGTCCCCTATGCGCAGGGGAAAATTCACCCCTCCACTTT.

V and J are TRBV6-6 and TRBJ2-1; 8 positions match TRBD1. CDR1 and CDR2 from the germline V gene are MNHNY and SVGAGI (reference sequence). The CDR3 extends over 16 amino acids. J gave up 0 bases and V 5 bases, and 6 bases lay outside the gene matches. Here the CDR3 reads CASSIRQGSSYNEQFF. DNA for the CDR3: TGTGCCAGCAGTATACGACAGGGGAGCTCCTACAATGAGCAGTTCTTC.

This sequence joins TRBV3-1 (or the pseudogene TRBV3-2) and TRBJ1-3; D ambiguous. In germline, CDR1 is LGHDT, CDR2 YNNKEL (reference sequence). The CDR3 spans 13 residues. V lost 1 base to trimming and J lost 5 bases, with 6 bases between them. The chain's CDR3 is CASSQGDRNTIYF. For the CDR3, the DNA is TGTGCCAGCAGCCAAGGAGACAGAAACACCATATATTTT.

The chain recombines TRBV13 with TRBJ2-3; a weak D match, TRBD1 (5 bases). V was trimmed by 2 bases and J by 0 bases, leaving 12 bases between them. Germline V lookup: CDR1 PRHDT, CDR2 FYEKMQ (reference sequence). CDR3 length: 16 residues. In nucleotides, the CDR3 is TGTGCCAGCAGCTTAAAAGGGGTTACTAGCACAGATACGCAGTATTTT. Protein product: CASSLKGVTSTDTQYF.

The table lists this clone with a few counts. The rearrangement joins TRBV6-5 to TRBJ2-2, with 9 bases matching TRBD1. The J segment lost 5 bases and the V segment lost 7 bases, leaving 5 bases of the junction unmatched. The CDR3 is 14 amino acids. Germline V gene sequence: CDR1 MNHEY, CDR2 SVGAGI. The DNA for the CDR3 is TGTGCCAGCACCCGACAGGGGGGGACCGGGGAGCTGTTTTTT. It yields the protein CASTRQGGTGELFF.

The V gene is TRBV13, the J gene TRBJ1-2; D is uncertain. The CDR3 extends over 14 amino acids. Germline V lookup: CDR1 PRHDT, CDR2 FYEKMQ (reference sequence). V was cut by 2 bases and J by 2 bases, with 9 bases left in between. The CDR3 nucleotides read TGTGCCAGCAGCTTACGCGACGGCAACTATGGCTACACCTTC. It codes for CASSLRDGNYGYTF.

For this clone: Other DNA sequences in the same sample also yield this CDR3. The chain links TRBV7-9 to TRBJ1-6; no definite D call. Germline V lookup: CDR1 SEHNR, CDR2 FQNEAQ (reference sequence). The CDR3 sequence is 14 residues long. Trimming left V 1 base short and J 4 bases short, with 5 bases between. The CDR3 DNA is TGTGCCAGCAGCTTAGAGCAATATAATTCACCCCTCCACTTT. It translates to CASSLEQYNSPLHF.

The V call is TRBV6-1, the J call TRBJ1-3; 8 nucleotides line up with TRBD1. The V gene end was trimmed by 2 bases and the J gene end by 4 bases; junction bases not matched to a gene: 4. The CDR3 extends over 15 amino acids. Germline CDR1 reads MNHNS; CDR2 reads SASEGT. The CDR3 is CASSERGDRGNTIYF. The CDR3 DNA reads TGTGCCAGCAGTGAAAGAGGGGACAGGGGAAACACCATATATTTT.

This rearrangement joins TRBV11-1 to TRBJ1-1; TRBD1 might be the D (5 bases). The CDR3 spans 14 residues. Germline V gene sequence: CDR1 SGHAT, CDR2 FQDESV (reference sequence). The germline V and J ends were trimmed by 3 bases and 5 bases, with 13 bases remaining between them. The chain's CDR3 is CASSFDGWGTEAFF. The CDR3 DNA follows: TGTGCCAGCAGCTTTGACGGGTGGGGGACTGAAGCTTTCTTT.

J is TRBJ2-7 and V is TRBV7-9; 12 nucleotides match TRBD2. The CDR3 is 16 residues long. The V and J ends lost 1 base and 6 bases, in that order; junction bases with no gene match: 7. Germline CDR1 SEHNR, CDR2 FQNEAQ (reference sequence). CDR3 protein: CASSLDSGLAGFEQYF. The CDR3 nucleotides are TGTGCCAGCAGCTTAGACTCCGGACTAGCGGGATTCGAGCAGTACTTC.

The CDR3 loop reads CASSLTGGFPFSAGELFF. The CDR3 DNA reads as TGTGCCAGCAGCTTGACGGGGGGTTTCCCATTTTCGGCCGGGGAGCTGTTTTTT. The V gene is TRBV5-4, the J gene TRBJ2-2; 7 nucleotides match TRBD2. Germline CDR1 reads SGHNT; CDR2 reads YYREEE (reference sequence). V lost 1 base to trimming and J lost 6 bases; unmatched junction nucleotides: 15. There are 18 residues in the CDR3. The variable domain in full, completed from reference TRBV5-4 and TRBJ2-2, reads ETGVTQSPTHLIKTRGQQVTLRCSSQSGHNTVSWYQQALGQGPQFIFQYYREEENGRGNFPPRFSGLQFPNYSSELNVNALELDDSALYLCASSLTGGFPFSAGELFFGEGSRLTVL.